This TCR beta chain came from a study of type 1 and type 2 diabetes patients. Background on the study: Samples came from type 1 diabetic, type 2 diabetic or nondiabetic people, recruited in China. CD4+ or CD8+ T cells were positively selected from PBMCs with microbeads.

PCR was run on genomic DNA. A primer set of 30 forward and 13 reverse primers amplified the CDR3. TCRdb called the multiplex PCR reads again in MiXCR, with one record for every CDR3 protein. The sample shows a few hundred thousand distinct CDR3 sequences, approximately 50% of them seen only once. The CDR3 length is 15 residues. Germline V CDR1 and CDR2: DFQATT, SNEGSKA (reference sequence). J gave up 3 bases and V 6 bases, and 13 bases lay outside the gene matches. The sequencing input was peripheral blood mononuclear cells (PBMCs). The origin of this receptor is a man younger than 30 with type 2 diabetes. V is TRBV20-1 and J is TRBJ2-5; 7 bases match TRBD2. The CDR3 DNA reads TGCAGTGCCCCGACTAGCCGACGTACCAAAGAGACCCAGTACTTC. This codes for CSAPTSRRTKETQYF.